This entry lists 27 T cell receptor beta chains sequenced from one sample in a study of blood T cell repertoires in COVID-19. Assay used: immunoSEQ multiplex PCR; TCRdb lists only in-frame clones, some missing. Of 200,000 to 300,000 clones listed, around 90% are singletons. The material sequenced was peripheral blood. All receptors come from a woman in her 70s with active or convalescent COVID-19.

V and J are TRBV5-1 and TRBJ2-5; 8 bases are a match to TRBD1. The junction had 7 bases not matched to a gene; V was cut back by 4 bases and J by 5 bases. Germline CDR1 is SGHRS and CDR2 is YFSETQ. The CDR3 runs to 14 residues. As DNA, the CDR3 is TGCGCCAGCAGCAACGAACAGGGGGTGGAGACCCAGTACTTC. Amino acids: CASSNEQGVETQYF. The full variable domain, completed using reference TRBV5-1 and TRBJ2-5, is KAGVTQTPRYLIKTRGQQVTLSCSPISGHRSVSWYQQTPGQGLQFLFEYFSETQRNKGNFPGRFSGRQFSNSRSEMNVSTLELGDSALYLCASSNEQGVETQYFGPGTRLLVL.

This chain uses TRBV7-6 with TRBJ1-4; D gene ambiguous. CDR3 length equals 15 residues. Trimming left V 2 bases short and J 3 bases short, with 10 bases between. Germline CDR1 reads SGHVS; CDR2 reads FNYEAQ. CDR3 coding DNA: TGTGCCAGCAGCTTATTCAGGCAGCCTAATGAAAAACTGTTTTTT. Amino acids: CASSLFRQPNEKLFF.

The chain combines TRBV27 with TRBJ1-6; TRBD1 matches 7 bases. The CDR3 runs 14 residues. The V segment lost 2 bases and the J segment 10 bases; nucleotides outside the gene matches: 5. Per germline, CDR1 MNHEY and CDR2 SMNVEV (reference sequence). The CDR3 reads CASSLRQGGSPLHF. The CDR3 DNA reads TGTGCCAGCAGTTTAAGGCAGGGGGGATCACCCCTCCACTTT.

The J gene is TRBJ2-3, the V gene TRBV2; D remains ambiguous. This CDR3 is 17 amino acids long. Per germline, CDR1 SNHLY and CDR2 FYNNEI. V shed 5 bases and J shed 3 bases, with 21 bases lying between them. CDR3: CASSSQRQSLQTDTQYF. Here the CDR3 DNA reads TGTGCCAGCAGTTCTCAACGACAATCCCTGCAAACAGATACGCAGTATTTT.

The chain couples TRBV7-2 to TRBJ2-7, with TRBD2 as a possible D gene (6 bases). Germline V lookup: CDR1 SGHTA, CDR2 FQGNSA. V was shortened by 7 bases and J by 4 bases, with 20 bases between the two germline ends. The CDR3 spans 15 residues. CDR3 region: CASTSGGRPGYEQYF. CDR3 coding DNA: TGTGCCAGCACCTCCGGAGGGCGTCCAGGGTACGAGCAGTACTTC.

The chain recombines TRBV24-1 with TRBJ2-2; 7 positions agree with TRBD1. Germline V CDR1 and CDR2: KGHDR, SFDVKD. V gave up 4 bases and J gave up 7 bases; unmatched junction bases: 5. The CDR3 extends over 14 amino acids. The CDR3 sequence is CATSEGGADGELFF. CDR3 DNA: TGTGCCACCAGTGAAGGGGGCGCGGACGGGGAGCTGTTTTTT.

This chain connects TRBV7-9 to TRBJ2-4; D gene ambiguous. V lost 1 base to trimming and J lost 8 bases, with 6 bases between them. Germline lookup yields CDR1 SEHNR and CDR2 FQNEAQ (reference sequence). The CDR3 is made up of 12 amino acids. CDR3 nucleotide sequence: TGTGCCAGCAGCTTAGACATCTACATTCAGTACTTC. Protein: CASSLDIYIQYF. The full variable domain, rest sourced from reference TRBV7-9 and TRBJ2-4, is DTGVSQNPRHKITKRGQNVTFRCDPISEHNRLYWYRQTLGQGPEFLTYFQNEAQLEKSRLLSDRFSAERPKGSFSTLEIQRTEQGDSAMYLCASSLDIYIQYFGAGTRLSVL.

The gene calls are TRBV4-2 and TRBJ2-5, with D perhaps TRBD2 (6 bases). V gave up 1 base and J gave up 7 bases, with 19 bases separating them. The germline CDR1 and CDR2 sequences are LGHNA and YNFKEQ. The CDR3 has 16 residues. CDR3 protein: CASSQGSAGGSATQYF. Here the CDR3 DNA reads TGTGCCAGCAGCCAAGGATCAGCGGGCGGATCAGCGACCCAGTACTTC.

The V call is TRBV27, the J call TRBJ2-5; D gene uncertain. The germline gives CDR1 MNHEY, CDR2 SMNVEV (reference sequence). This CDR3 comprises 13 residues. V lost 6 bases and J lost 1, with 9 bases in between. In DNA, the CDR3 is TGTGCCAGCAGCCTCTCACTCCAAGAGACCCAGTACTTC. This sequence encodes CASSLSLQETQYF.

V and J are TRBV5-1 and TRBJ1-2; 9 nucleotides match TRBD1. CDR1 and CDR2 from the germline V gene are SGHRS and YFSETQ. This CDR3 is built from 14 residues. Trimming removed 0 bases from V and 4 bases from J; junction bases left unmatched: 1. The CDR3 DNA reads as TGCGCCAGCAGCTTGGGGGACAGGGTCTATGGCTACACCTTC. It yields the protein CASSLGDRVYGYTF. Looking up the rest from reference TRBV5-1 and TRBJ1-2 gives the full variable domain: KAGVTQTPRYLIKTRGQQVTLSCSPISGHRSVSWYQQTPGQGLQFLFEYFSETQRNKGNFPGRFSGRQFSNSRSEMNVSTLELGDSALYLCASSLGDRVYGYTFGSGTRLTVV.

In regard to this clone: One end of the junction varies from germline; a read error may be responsible. The chain joins TRBV7-9 to TRBJ2-7; D not resolved. Germline V gene lookup returns CDR1 SEHNR and CDR2 FQNEAQ (reference sequence). This CDR3 comprises 14 residues. The CDR3 sequence is CASSPDKTPSIWDF. As DNA, the CDR3 is TGTGCCAGCAGTCCCGACAAGACCCCCTCCATTTGGGACTTC. Full variable domain (missing parts from reference TRBV7-9 and TRBJ2-7): DTGVSQNPRHKITKRGQNVTFRCDPISEHNRLYWYRQTLGQGPEFLTYFQNEAQLEKSRLLSDRFSAERPKGSFSTLEIQRTEQGDSAMYLCASSPDKTPSIWDFGPGTRLTVT.

The gene calls are TRBV7-9 and TRBJ1-4; D is perhaps TRBD1 (5 bases). Trimming removed 1 base at V and 4 bases at J, with 7 bases between. This CDR3 is 14 amino acids long. The germline gives CDR1 SEHNR, CDR2 FQNEAQ (reference sequence). CDR3 loop: CASSLGGLNEKLFF. The CDR3 DNA reads as TGTGCCAGCAGCTTAGGGGGCCTTAATGAAAAACTGTTTTTT.

A single count supports this clone. The chain joins TRBV7-2 to TRBJ2-2, with no clear D. Germline V lookup: CDR1 SGHTA, CDR2 FQGNSA. Trimming left V 1 base short and J 7 bases short, with 7 bases between. The CDR3 is 13 residues long. The CDR3 loop is CASSLGAGGELFF. In DNA, the CDR3 is TGTGCCAGCAGCTTAGGGGCCGGCGGGGAGCTGTTTTTT.

A single count supports this clone. This rearrangement joins TRBV11-2 to TRBJ1-1; D remains ambiguous. V was shortened by 6 bases and J by 1 base, with 12 bases between the two germline ends. CDR1 and CDR2 (germline): SGHAT, FQNNGV. The CDR3 sequence is 14 residues long. The CDR3 region is CASRLGDPNTEAFF. The CDR3 coding sequence is TGTGCCAGCAGGCTAGGAGATCCGAACACTGAAGCTTTCTTT.

This clone came up once. The CDR3 sequence is CASSPVGGSGNTIYF. For the CDR3, the DNA is TGTGCCAGCAGCCCAGTGGGGGGGTCCGGAAACACCATATATTTT. The rearrangement joins TRBV7-9 to TRBJ1-3, with a weak D call TRBD1 (5 bases). The CDR3 has 15 amino acids. V lost 5 bases to trimming and J lost 4 bases, with 15 bases between them. Germline V gene sequence: CDR1 SEHNR, CDR2 FQNEAQ (reference sequence).

The chain employs TRBV7-9 and TRBJ1-1; D might be TRBD1 (5 bases). The V gene's germline CDR1 is SEHNR and CDR2 FQNEAQ (reference sequence). The V gene lost 0 bases and the J gene lost 4 bases, with 15 bases spanning the gap. The CDR3 sequence is 16 residues long. The CDR3 here is CASSLARGKKGTEAFF. For the CDR3, the DNA is TGTGCCAGCAGCTTAGCGCGGGGGAAAAAGGGCACTGAAGCTTTCTTT.

The chain recombines TRBV9 with TRBJ2-5, with a possible D match to TRBD2 (5 bases). From germline, CDR1 is SGDLS and CDR2 YYNGEE. Trimming took off 0 bases at V and 3 bases at J, with 9 bases between the two ends. This CDR3 contains 14 residues. The CDR3 bases are TGTGCCAGCAGCGTAGGAGGGTGGGAAGAGACCCAGTACTTC. This codes for CASSVGGWEETQYF. The complete variable domain, with remaining parts taken from reference TRBV9 and TRBJ2-5, reads DSGVTQTPKHLITATGQRVTLRCSPRSGDLSVYWYQQSLDQGLQFLIQYYNGEERAKGNILERFSAQQFPDLHSELNLSSLELGDSALYFCASSVGGWEETQYFGPGTRLLVL.

The V and J genes are TRBV3-1 (or the pseudogene TRBV3-2) and TRBJ1-2; no clear D gene. Trimming stripped 0 bases from V and 4 bases from J, with 12 bases between. CDR3 size: 15 residues. Per the germline V gene, CDR1 is LGHDT and CDR2 is YNNKEL (reference sequence). CDR3 sequence (DNA): TGTGCCAGCAGCCAAGAGCCGGGTCTTGGCTATGGCTACACCTTC. Its protein is CASSQEPGLGYGYTF.

The V gene is TRBV15, the J gene TRBJ1-5; D remains ambiguous. The germline V and J ends were trimmed by 8 bases and 5 bases, with 13 bases remaining between them. CDR3 length: 13 amino acids. Germline V gene data show CDR1 as LNHNV and CDR2 as YYDKDF (reference sequence). The CDR3 bases are TGTGCCACCCTTTTCCCGGGGTATCAGCCCCAGCATTTT. Translating gives CATLFPGYQPQHF.

This clone has a handful of counts. The DNA for the CDR3 is TGTGCCACCAGCAGAGGAGGGGGCCCCAATCAGCCCCAGCATTTT. Residues: CATSRGGGPNQPQHF. The chain has TRBV15 and TRBJ1-5; the match to TRBD1 covers 7 bases. Germline CDR1 is LNHNV and CDR2 is YYDKDF (reference sequence). This CDR3 is built from 15 residues. Losses at the gene ends were 1 base for V and 3 bases for J; bases not matched to a gene: 3. Drawing the rest from reference TRBV15 and TRBJ1-5, the complete variable domain is DAMVIQNPRYQVTQFGKPVTLSCSQTLNHNVMYWYQQKSSQAPKLLFHYYDKDFNNEADTPDNFQSRRPNTSFCFLDIRSPGLGDTAMYLCATSRGGGPNQPQHFGDGTRLSIL.

The chain is built from TRBV6-5 and TRBJ2-7; TRBD1 might be the D (6 bases). The CDR3 is made up of 15 amino acids. Trimming removed 5 bases from V and 2 bases from J, with 16 bases in between. The V gene's germline CDR1 is MNHEY and CDR2 SVGAGI. CDR3 sequence (DNA): TGTGCCAGCAGTAAACTTAGGACAGCCACCTACGAGCAGTACTTC. This sequence encodes CASSKLRTATYEQYF.

The chain is built from TRBV5-6 and TRBJ1-1; 8 bases are shared with TRBD1. V lost 2 bases, J lost 3 bases, and 3 bases stayed unmatched. Germline CDR1 SGHDT, CDR2 YYEEEE. The CDR3 extends over 14 amino acids. CDR3 sequence (DNA): TGTGCCAGCAGCTTCGGGACAGGAGACACTGAAGCTTTCTTT. This gives the protein CASSFGTGDTEAFF.

This chain joins TRBV15 and TRBJ2-2; TRBD2 agrees at 7 bases. CDR3 length: 11 residues. Germline loops: CDR1 LNHNV, CDR2 YYDKDF (reference sequence). The junction had 2 bases not matched to a gene; V was cut back by 11 bases and J by 5 bases. DNA for the CDR3: TGTGCCTCCGGGGGGACCGGGGAGCTGTTTTTT. Its protein is CASGGTGELFF.

This sequence joins TRBV3-1 (or the pseudogene TRBV3-2) and TRBJ1-1, with 9 bases matching TRBD1. J gave up 2 bases and V 4 bases, and 5 bases lay outside the gene matches. CDR1 and CDR2 (germline): LGHDT, YNNKEL (reference sequence). The CDR3 runs to 15 residues. CDR3 DNA sequence: TGTGCCAGCAGCCGGGGGACAGGGACAAACACTGAAGCTTTCTTT. This codes for CASSRGTGTNTEAFF.

The chain recombines TRBV5-1 with TRBJ1-1; TRBD1 is a possible D gene (5 bases). CDR3 size: 14 residues. CDR1 and CDR2 from the germline V gene are SGHRS and YFSETQ. Trimming took 4 bases from V and 2 from J, leaving 12 bases between them. The CDR3 DNA reads as TGCGCCAGCAGCCAGACGACAGCAAACACTGAAGCTTTCTTT. Translating gives CASSQTTANTEAFF.

The gene calls are TRBV25-1 and TRBJ2-3; D unresolved. V lost 3 bases and J 4 bases, leaving 2 bases between the germline ends. Germline CDR1 reads MGHDK; CDR2 reads SYGVNS. The length of the CDR3 is 11 residues. The CDR3 region has the DNA TGTGCCAGCAGTGACTCAGATACGCAGTATTTT. Translating it yields CASSDSDTQYF.

V gene TRBV7-2 combines with J gene TRBJ1-5; D perhaps matches TRBD1 (5 bases). The V gene's germline CDR1 is SGHTA and CDR2 FQGNSA. Trimming shortened V by 2 bases and J by 4 bases, and 15 bases separated the two germline ends. CDR3 length: 16 amino acids. Here the CDR3 reads CASSLLGVAGNQPQHF. CDR3 DNA sequence: TGTGCCAGCAGCTTATTGGGGGTGGCGGGGAATCAGCCCCAGCATTTT.